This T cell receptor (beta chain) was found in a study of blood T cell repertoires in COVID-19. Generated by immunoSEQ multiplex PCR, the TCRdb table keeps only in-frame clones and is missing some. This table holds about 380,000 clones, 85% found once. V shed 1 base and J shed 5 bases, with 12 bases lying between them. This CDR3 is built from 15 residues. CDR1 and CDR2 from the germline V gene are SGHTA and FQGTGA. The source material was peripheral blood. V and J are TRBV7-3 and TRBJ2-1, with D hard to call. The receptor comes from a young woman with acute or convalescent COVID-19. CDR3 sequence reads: CASSLNPGSHNEQFF. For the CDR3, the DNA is TGTGCCAGCAGCTTAAATCCAGGAAGTCACAATGAGCAGTTCTTC.